This TCR beta chain was recovered during a study of technical replicates of blood from a handful of donors. Looked up from germline, CDR1 is MDHEN and CDR2 is SYDVKM. V lost 2 bases, J lost 0 bases, and 4 bases stayed unmatched. The CDR3 runs 16 residues. Method: immunoSEQ multiplex PCR; TCRdb's copy keeps in-frame clones and lacks some. The sample includes some 66,000 clones, more than 95% of them seen just once. Sequenced: T cells isolated from PBMCs. The chain couples TRBV28 to TRBJ1-5; 7 positions agree with TRBD1. The sequence was collected from a human donor in good health. CDR3 sequence (DNA): TGTGCCAGCAGTTTAAGGACAGGAATTAGCAATCAGCCCCAGCATTTT. Protein: CASSLRTGISNQPQHF. The variable domain in full, with the rest retrieved from reference TRBV28 and TRBJ1-5, is DVKVTQSSRYLVKRTGEKVFLECVQDMDHENMFWYRQDPGLGLRLIYFSYDVKMKEKGDIPEGYSVSREKKERFSLILESASTNQTSMYLCASSLRTGISNQPQHFGDGTRLSIL.